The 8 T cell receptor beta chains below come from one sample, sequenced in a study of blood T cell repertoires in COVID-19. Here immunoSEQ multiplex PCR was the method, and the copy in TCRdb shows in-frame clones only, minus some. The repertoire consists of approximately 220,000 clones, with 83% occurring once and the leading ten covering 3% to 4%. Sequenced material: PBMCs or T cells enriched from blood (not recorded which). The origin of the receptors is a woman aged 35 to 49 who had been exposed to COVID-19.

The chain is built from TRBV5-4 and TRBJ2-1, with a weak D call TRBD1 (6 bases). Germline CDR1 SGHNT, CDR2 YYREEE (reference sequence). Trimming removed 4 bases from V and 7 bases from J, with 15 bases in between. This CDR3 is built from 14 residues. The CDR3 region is CASSHTNRDNEQFF. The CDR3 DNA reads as TGTGCCAGCAGCCACACCAACAGGGATAATGAGCAGTTCTTC.

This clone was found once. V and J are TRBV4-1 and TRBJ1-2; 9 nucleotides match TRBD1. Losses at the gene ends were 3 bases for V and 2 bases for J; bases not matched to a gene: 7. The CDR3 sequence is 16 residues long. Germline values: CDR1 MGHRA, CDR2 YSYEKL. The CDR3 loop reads CASSQGRDRANYGYTF. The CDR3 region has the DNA TGCGCCAGCAGCCAGGGCCGGGACAGGGCAAACTATGGCTACACCTTC.

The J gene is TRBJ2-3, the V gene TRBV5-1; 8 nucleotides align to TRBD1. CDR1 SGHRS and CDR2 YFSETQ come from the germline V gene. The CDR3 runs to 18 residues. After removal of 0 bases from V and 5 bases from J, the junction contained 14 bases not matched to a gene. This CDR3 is CASSLAAAGGAAVDTQYF. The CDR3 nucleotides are TGCGCCAGCAGCTTGGCCGCGGCAGGGGGCGCCGCCGTAGATACGCAGTATTTT.

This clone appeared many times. The CDR3 here is CASSFSFGTGSVSNEQFF. The CDR3 region has the DNA TGTGCCAGCAGTTTTTCATTCGGGACAGGGAGCGTCTCCAATGAGCAGTTCTTC. The V call is TRBV6-2 or TRBV6-3, the J call TRBJ2-1; 9 bases fit TRBD1. Per germline, CDR1 MNHEY and CDR2 SVGEGT. V lost 4 bases and J lost 6; bases outside the gene matches: 16. The CDR3 is 18 amino acids.

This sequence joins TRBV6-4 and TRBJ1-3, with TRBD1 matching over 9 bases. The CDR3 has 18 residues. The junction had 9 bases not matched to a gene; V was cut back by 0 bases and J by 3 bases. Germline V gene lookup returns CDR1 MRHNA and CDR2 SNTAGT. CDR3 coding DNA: TGTGCCAGCAGTGACTCGAAACGAACAGGGGGCGGTGGAAACACCATATATTTT. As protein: CASSDSKRTGGGGNTIYF.

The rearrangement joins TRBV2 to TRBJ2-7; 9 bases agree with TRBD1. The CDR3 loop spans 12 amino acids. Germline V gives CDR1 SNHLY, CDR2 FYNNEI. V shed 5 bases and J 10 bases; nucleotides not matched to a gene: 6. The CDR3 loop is CASSPTGGAQYF. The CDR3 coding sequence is TGTGCCAGCAGTCCCACAGGGGGCGCACAGTACTTC.

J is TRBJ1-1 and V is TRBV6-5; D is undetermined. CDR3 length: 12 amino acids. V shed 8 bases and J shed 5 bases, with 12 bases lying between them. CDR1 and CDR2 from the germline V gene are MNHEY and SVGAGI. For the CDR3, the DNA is TGTGCCAGCCGGACGGGAGAGACTGAAGCTTTCTTT. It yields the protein CASRTGETEAFF.

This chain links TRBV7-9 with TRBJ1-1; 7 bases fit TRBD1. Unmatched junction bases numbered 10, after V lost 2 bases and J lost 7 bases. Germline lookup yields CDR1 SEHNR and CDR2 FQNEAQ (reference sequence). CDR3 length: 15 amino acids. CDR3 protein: CASSLPGGSHGEAFF. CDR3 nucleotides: TGTGCCAGCAGCTTACCAGGGGGATCACACGGTGAAGCTTTCTTT.